The entry below gives a single T cell receptor (beta chain) sequence along with its context. This entry is derived from a study of blood T cell repertoires in COVID-19. As originally analysed: Amplifying reference gene primers gave estimates of nucleated cell counts. Libraries were prepared by immunoSEQ multiplex PCR; TCRdb keeps only in-frame clonotypes and omits some of them. D and trimming were read from the DNA, whereas the V and J calls and clone size are those reported in that table. Among 60,000 to 75,000 clones listed, 75% to 80% were seen once. The V end was cut by 2 bases, the J end by 4 bases, with 17 bases between. Germline V CDR1 and CDR2: MNHNS, SASEGT. CDR3 length: 16 amino acids.

This TCR derives from a woman of 80 years or more with acute or convalescent COVID-19. The chain is built from TRBV6-1 and TRBJ1-2; D may be TRBD1 (5 bases). The specimen sequenced was peripheral blood. CDR3 coding DNA: TGTGCCAGCAGTGAACCCCGGACACCTTTAATCTATGGCTACACCTTC. It encodes CASSEPRTPLIYGYTF.